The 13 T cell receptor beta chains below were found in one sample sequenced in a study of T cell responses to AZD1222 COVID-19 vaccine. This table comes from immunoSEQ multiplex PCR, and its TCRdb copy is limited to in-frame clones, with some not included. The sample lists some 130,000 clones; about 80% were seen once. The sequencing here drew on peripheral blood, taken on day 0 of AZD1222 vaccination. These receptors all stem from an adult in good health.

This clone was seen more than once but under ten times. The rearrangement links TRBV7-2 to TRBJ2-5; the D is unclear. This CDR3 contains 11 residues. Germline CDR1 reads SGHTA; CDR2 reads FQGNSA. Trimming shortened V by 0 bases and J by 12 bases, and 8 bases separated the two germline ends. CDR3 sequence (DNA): TGTGCCAGCAGCTTAGCCGCCAGAAAGTACTTC. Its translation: CASSLAARKYF. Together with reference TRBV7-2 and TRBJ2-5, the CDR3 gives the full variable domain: GAGVSQSPSNKVTEKGKDVELRCDPISGHTALYWYRQSLGQGLEFLIYFQGNSAPDKSGLPSDRFSAERTGGSVSTLTIQRTQQEDSAVYLCASSLAARKYFGPGTRLLVL.

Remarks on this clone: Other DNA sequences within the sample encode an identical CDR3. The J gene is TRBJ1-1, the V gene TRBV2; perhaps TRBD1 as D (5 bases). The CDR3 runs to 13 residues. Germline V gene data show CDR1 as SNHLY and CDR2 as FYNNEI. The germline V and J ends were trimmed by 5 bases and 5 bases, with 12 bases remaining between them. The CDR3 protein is CASSREGKTEAFF. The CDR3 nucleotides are TGTGCCAGCAGTAGGGAGGGGAAGACTGAAGCTTTCTTT.

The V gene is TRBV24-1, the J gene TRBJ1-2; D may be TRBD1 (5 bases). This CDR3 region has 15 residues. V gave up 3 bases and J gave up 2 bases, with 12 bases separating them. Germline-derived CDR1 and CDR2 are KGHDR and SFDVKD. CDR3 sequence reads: CATSDPSGTNYGYTF. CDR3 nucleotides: TGTGCCACCAGTGATCCTTCCGGGACCAACTATGGCTACACCTTC.

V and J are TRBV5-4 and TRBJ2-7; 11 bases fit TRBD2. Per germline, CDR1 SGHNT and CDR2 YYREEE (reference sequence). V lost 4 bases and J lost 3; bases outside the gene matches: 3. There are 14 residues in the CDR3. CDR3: CASSPGLADYEQYF. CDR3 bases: TGTGCCAGCAGCCCGGGACTAGCGGACTACGAGCAGTACTTC.

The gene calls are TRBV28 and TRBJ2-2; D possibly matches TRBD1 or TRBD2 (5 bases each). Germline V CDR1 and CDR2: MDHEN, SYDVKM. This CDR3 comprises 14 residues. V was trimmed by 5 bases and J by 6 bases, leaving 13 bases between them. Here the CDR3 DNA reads TGTGCCAGCAGTCCGGGGACCCCCGCCGGGGAGCTGTTTTTT. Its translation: CASSPGTPAGELFF.

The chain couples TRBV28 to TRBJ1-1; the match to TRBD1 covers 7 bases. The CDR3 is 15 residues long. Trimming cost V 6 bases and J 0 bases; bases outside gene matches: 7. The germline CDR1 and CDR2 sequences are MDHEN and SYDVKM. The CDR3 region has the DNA TGTGCCAGCAGGGGACAGCGGGGAATGAACACTGAAGCTTTCTTT. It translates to CASRGQRGMNTEAFF.

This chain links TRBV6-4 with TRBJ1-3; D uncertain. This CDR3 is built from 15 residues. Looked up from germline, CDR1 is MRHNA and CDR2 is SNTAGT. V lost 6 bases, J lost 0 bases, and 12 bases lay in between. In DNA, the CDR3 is TGTGCCAGCAGAAAACGTGAGAGCTCTGGAAACACCATATATTTT. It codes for CASRKRESSGNTIYF.

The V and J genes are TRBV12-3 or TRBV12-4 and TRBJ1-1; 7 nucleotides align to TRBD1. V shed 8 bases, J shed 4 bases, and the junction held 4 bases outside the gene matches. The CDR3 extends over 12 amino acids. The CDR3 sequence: CASLNRGTEAFF. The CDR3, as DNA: TGTGCCAGCTTAAACAGGGGCACTGAAGCTTTCTTT.

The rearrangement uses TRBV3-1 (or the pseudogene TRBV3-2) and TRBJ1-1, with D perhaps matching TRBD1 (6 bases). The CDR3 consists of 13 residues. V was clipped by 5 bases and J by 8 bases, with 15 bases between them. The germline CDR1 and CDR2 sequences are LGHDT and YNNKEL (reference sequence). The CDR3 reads CASSFRPGDEAFF. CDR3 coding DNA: TGTGCCAGCAGCTTTAGACCAGGGGACGAAGCTTTCTTT.

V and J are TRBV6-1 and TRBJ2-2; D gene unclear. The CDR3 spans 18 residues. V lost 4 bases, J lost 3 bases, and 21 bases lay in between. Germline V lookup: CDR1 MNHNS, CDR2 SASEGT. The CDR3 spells CASSAPRPPIEDTGELFF. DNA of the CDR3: TGTGCCAGCAGTGCTCCCAGGCCCCCCATAGAGGACACCGGGGAGCTGTTTTTT.

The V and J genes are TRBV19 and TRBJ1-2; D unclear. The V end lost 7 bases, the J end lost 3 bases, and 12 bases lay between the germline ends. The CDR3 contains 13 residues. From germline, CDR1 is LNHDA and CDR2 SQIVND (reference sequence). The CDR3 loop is CASNREGDYGYTF. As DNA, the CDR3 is TGTGCCAGTAACCGCGAGGGCGACTATGGCTACACCTTC.

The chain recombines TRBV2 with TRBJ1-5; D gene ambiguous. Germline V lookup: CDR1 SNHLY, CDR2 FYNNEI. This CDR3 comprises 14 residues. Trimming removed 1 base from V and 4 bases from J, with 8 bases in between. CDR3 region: CASSEGGSNQPQHF. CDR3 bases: TGTGCCAGCAGTGAAGGAGGGTCAAATCAGCCCCAGCATTTT.

The CDR3 is CASSYTGAVEKLFF. CDR3 DNA: TGTGCCAGCAGTTATACAGGGGCGGTTGAAAAACTGTTTTTT. V gene TRBV28 combines with J gene TRBJ1-4; 7 bases are shared with TRBD1. V dropped 4 bases and J dropped 7; count of bases not matched to a gene: 6. The CDR3 runs 14 residues. Germline CDR1 reads MDHEN; CDR2 reads SYDVKM. Filled out from reference TRBV28 and TRBJ1-4, the complete variable domain reads DVKVTQSSRYLVKRTGEKVFLECVQDMDHENMFWYRQDPGLGLRLIYFSYDVKMKEKGDIPEGYSVSREKKERFSLILESASTNQTSMYLCASSYTGAVEKLFFGSGTQLSVL.